This TCR beta chain was retrieved from a study of blood T cell repertoires in COVID-19. Study in general: Some COVID-19 samples were acute and others convalescent; all came from the United States, Italy and Spain. The cDNA or gDNA used as material had been derived from T cells, B-cell-depleted T cells, or PBMCs.

The V and J ends lost 10 bases and 1 base, in that order; junction bases with no gene match: 6. Germline CDR1 reads MNHEY; CDR2 reads SVGAGI. This CDR3 spans 13 amino acids. In the original workflow: Amplification of reference gene primers was used by the study to estimate nucleated cell counts. Sequencing was performed with immunoSEQ multiplex PCR; in TCRdb, only in-frame clones are kept and a portion is missing. For V, J and clone size, that table is used; D and trimming come from the DNA. The table has some 89,000 clones, approximately 78% seen once. This TCR was sampled from an elderly woman with acute or convalescent COVID-19. The rearrangement uses TRBV6-5 and TRBJ2-7; TRBD2 agrees at 8 bases. Sequencing input: peripheral blood. In nucleotides, the CDR3 is TGTGCCACCTCACCTAGCGGGTCCTACGAGCAGTACTTC. Protein product: CATSPSGSYEQYF.